Each of the 25 T cell receptor beta chains below was sequenced from the same sample in a study of Ad26.COV2.S vaccination and SARS-CoV-2 variants. Generated by immunoSEQ multiplex PCR, the TCRdb table keeps only in-frame clones and is missing some. The sample records hundreds of thousands of clones, around 90% being singletons. The sample's treatment: around 19 received Ad26.COV2.S at low or high dose, single or two shots; 5 received placebo; per-sample allocation not given. Samples analyzed were those drawn on day 63 after the first vaccine or placebo injection. This sample comprised peripheral blood, obtained in a trial of Ad26.COV2.S vaccine versus placebo. These receptors were collected from a person between 18 and 59 years old who received the Ad26.COV2.S COVID-19 vaccine or a placebo.

On this clone: Other nucleotide sequences in the sample specify the same CDR3. As DNA, the CDR3 is TGTGCCAGCAGCTTCGGGTCTGGGAACACCGGGGAGCTGTTTTTT. Its translation: CASSFGSGNTGELFF. This rearrangement joins TRBV7-9 to TRBJ2-2; D is undetermined. The length of the CDR3 is 15 residues. V lost 3 bases to trimming and J lost 1 base, with 9 bases between them. The germline V gene has CDR1 SEHNR and CDR2 FQNEAQ (reference sequence). Combining the CDR3 with reference TRBV7-9 and TRBJ2-2 gives the whole variable domain DTGVSQNPRHKITKRGQNVTFRCDPISEHNRLYWYRQTLGQGPEFLTYFQNEAQLEKSRLLSDRFSAERPKGSFSTLEIQRTEQGDSAMYLCASSFGSGNTGELFFGEGSRLTVL.

This sequence joins TRBV5-4 and TRBJ2-1, with 7 bases that match TRBD2. The germline CDR1 and CDR2 sequences are SGHNT and YYREEE (reference sequence). The CDR3 extends over 16 amino acids. The ends lost 0 bases at V and 4 bases at J; junction bases unmatched: 7. CDR3 residues: CASSLAGPSGYNEQFF. The CDR3, as DNA: TGTGCCAGCAGCTTGGCCGGGCCTAGCGGATACAATGAGCAGTTCTTC.

This rearrangement joins TRBV6-5 to TRBJ2-7; D is unclear. Trimming shortened V by 3 bases and J by 2 bases, and 11 bases separated the two germline ends. The CDR3 runs 14 residues. Per germline, CDR1 MNHEY and CDR2 SVGAGI. As DNA, the CDR3 is TGTGCCAGCAGTTATCGACACGCTCCCTACGAGCAGTACTTC. It translates to CASSYRHAPYEQYF.

This sequence joins TRBV6-2 or TRBV6-3 and TRBJ2-7; the D gene is possibly TRBD2 (5 bases). Deletions cut 2 bases from V and 0 bases from J, with 14 bases between. CDR1 and CDR2 (germline): MNHEY, SVGEGT. The CDR3 is 16 amino acids. The CDR3 protein is CASSYSGREGSYEQYF. CDR3 sequence (DNA): TGTGCCAGCAGTTACAGCGGCAGAGAGGGCTCCTACGAGCAGTACTTC.

The chain combines TRBV5-4 with TRBJ2-5, with D possibly called TRBD1 or TRBD2 (5 bases each). This CDR3 spans 14 amino acids. The V end lost 6 bases, the J end lost 0 bases, and 12 bases lay between the germline ends. Germline values: CDR1 SGHNT, CDR2 YYREEE (reference sequence). The CDR3 DNA follows: TGTGCCAGCAAATCCGGGGCGAACCAAGAGACCCAGTACTTC. It yields the protein CASKSGANQETQYF.

The rearrangement joins TRBV6-1 to TRBJ1-4, with 7 positions matching TRBD1. V was pared by 6 bases and J by 5 bases, with 6 bases of the junction left unmatched. The CDR3 consists of 14 residues. The germline V gene has CDR1 MNHNS and CDR2 SASEGT. CDR3 protein: CASSSTGRNEKLFF. Written as DNA, the CDR3 is TGTGCCAGCAGCTCGACAGGGAGAAATGAAAAACTGTTTTTT.

The chain links TRBV7-8 to TRBJ1-5; no reliable D call. The CDR3 runs to 16 residues. V lost 4 bases, J lost 0 bases, and 13 bases lay in between. Germline V lookup: CDR1 SGHVS, CDR2 FQNEAQ. The CDR3 region has the DNA TGTGCCAGCAGCTCCACCAGGTTTTTTAGCAATCAGCCCCAGCATTTT. Protein sequence: CASSSTRFFSNQPQHF.

This chain connects TRBV30 to TRBJ1-4; D gene ambiguous. Trimming cost V 0 bases and J 10 bases, with 12 bases left between them. CDR3 length: 13 residues. Per the germline V gene, CDR1 is GTSNPN and CDR2 is SVGIG (reference sequence). The CDR3 sequence: CAWSVKGRGKLFF. For the CDR3, the DNA is TGTGCCTGGAGTGTAAAAGGGCGAGGAAAACTGTTTTTT.

The gene calls are TRBV30 and TRBJ1-5; the match to TRBD1 covers 8 bases. The CDR3 sequence is 16 residues long. Germline loops: CDR1 GTSNPN, CDR2 SVGIG (reference sequence). The ends lost 1 base at V and 1 base at J; junction bases unmatched: 6. CDR3 loop: CAWSGQGALSNQPQHF. The CDR3 nucleotides read TGTGCCTGGAGTGGCCAGGGGGCCTTAAGCAATCAGCCCCAGCATTTT.

The chain has TRBV10-3 and TRBJ2-7, with 12 bases fitting TRBD2. Per the germline V gene, CDR1 is ENHRY and CDR2 is SYGVKD. The trim removed 6 bases at V and 4 bases at J, leaving 4 bases unmatched. This CDR3 region has 14 residues. The CDR3 here is CAISQGLAGYEQYF. The CDR3 nucleotides are TGTGCCATCAGCCAGGGACTAGCGGGTTACGAGCAGTACTTC.

This clone was observed a single time. This chain links TRBV7-8 with TRBJ1-4; possibly TRBD1 for D (5 bases). CDR3 length: 16 amino acids. In germline, CDR1 is SGHVS, CDR2 FQNEAQ. The V end was cut by 4 bases, the J end by 0 bases, with 12 bases between. The CDR3 DNA follows: TGTGCCAGCAGCTGGCGGACATCCGCAACTAATGAAAAACTGTTTTTT. Encoded protein: CASSWRTSATNEKLFF.

The V call is TRBV6-1, the J call TRBJ2-7, with 8 bases fitting TRBD2. V lost 3 bases, J lost 3 bases, and 7 bases stayed unmatched. Germline CDR1 MNHNS, CDR2 SASEGT. This CDR3 contains 15 residues. The CDR3 spells CASSEPGLVGYEQYF. In nucleotides, the CDR3 is TGTGCCAGCAGTGAGCCGGGACTAGTCGGCTACGAGCAGTACTTC.

This chain connects TRBV7-2 to TRBJ2-3; TRBD1 might be the D (5 bases). Germline V gene lookup returns CDR1 SGHTA and CDR2 FQGNSA. This CDR3 is 16 amino acids long. Trimming stripped 5 bases from V and 4 bases from J, with 19 bases between. The CDR3 DNA reads TGTGCCAGCAGCCCCCATTCGACAGTATTAGCAGATACGCAGTATTTT. Translation: CASSPHSTVLADTQYF.

The genes are TRBV3-1 (or the pseudogene TRBV3-2) and TRBJ2-1, with 8 bases that match TRBD1. The CDR3 is 12 amino acids. The junction had 4 bases not matched to a gene; V was cut back by 8 bases and J by 7 bases. The germline gives CDR1 LGHDT, CDR2 YNNKEL (reference sequence). CDR3 in DNA: TGTGCCAGCTCGGACAGGGAAAATGAGCAGTTCTTC. Translation: CASSDRENEQFF.

The rearrangement links TRBV10-3 to TRBJ2-3, with TRBD1 matching over 11 bases. V was pared by 10 bases and J by 1 base, with 7 bases of the junction left unmatched. CDR1 ENHRY and CDR2 SYGVKD come from the germline V gene. The CDR3 length is 15 residues. The CDR3 sequence: CATKPGQGGTDTQYF. CDR3 DNA: TGTGCCACAAAACCGGGACAGGGGGGCACAGATACGCAGTATTTT.

This clone was counted a single time. J is TRBJ1-3 and V is TRBV6-6, with 8 bases aligning to TRBD1. The ends lost 5 bases at V and 8 bases at J; junction bases unmatched: 5. CDR1 MNHNY and CDR2 SVGAGI come from the germline V gene (reference sequence). The CDR3 loop spans 13 amino acids. CDR3 amino acids: CASSRQGSDTIYF. The CDR3 DNA is TGTGCCAGCAGTCGACAGGGGTCAGACACCATATATTTT.

A word on this clone: Within the sample, other DNA sequences also encode this same CDR3. This sequence joins TRBV10-1 and TRBJ2-3, with D unclear. V lost 0 bases and J 4 bases, leaving 5 bases between the germline ends. CDR3 length equals 13 residues. Germline V CDR1 and CDR2: WNHNN, SYGVQD (reference sequence). For the CDR3, the DNA is TGCGCCAGCAGTGAGTCAGGCGCAGATACGCAGTATTTT. Amino acids: CASSESGADTQYF.

The chain combines TRBV7-2 with TRBJ2-7; TRBD1 matches 7 bases. With V trimmed by 4 bases and J by 2 bases, 2 bases remained unmatched. From germline, CDR1 is SGHTA and CDR2 FQGNSA. The CDR3 contains 13 residues. CDR3 residues: CASSSRGTYEQYF. The CDR3 DNA sequence: TGTGCCAGCAGCTCCAGGGGGACCTACGAGCAGTACTTC. The variable domain in full, completed from reference TRBV7-2 and TRBJ2-7, reads GAGVSQSPSNKVTEKGKDVELRCDPISGHTALYWYRQSLGQGLEFLIYFQGNSAPDKSGLPSDRFSAERTGGSVSTLTIQRTQQEDSAVYLCASSSRGTYEQYFGPGTRLTVT.

The rearrangement links TRBV11-3 to TRBJ2-1; the D is unclear. Per the germline V gene, CDR1 is SGHNT and CDR2 is YENEEA. The CDR3 runs 17 residues. Trimming pared 4 bases from V and 0 bases from J, leaving 16 bases between. CDR3 nucleotide sequence: TGTGCCAGCAGCTCCCACCACGACACTTCCTCCTACAATGAGCAGTTCTTC. It is translated as CASSSHHDTSSYNEQFF.

With respect to this clone: Additional DNA sequences in this sample encode the identical CDR3. This chain uses TRBV9 with TRBJ2-7; D is unclear. CDR3 length: 14 amino acids. The germline V gene encodes CDR1 SGDLS and CDR2 YYNGEE. V was cut by 0 bases and J by 0 bases, with 7 bases left in between. The CDR3 DNA sequence: TGTGCCAGCAGCGTAGAGGGCAGCTCCTACGAGCAGTACTTC. Translating it yields CASSVEGSSYEQYF.

The rearrangement joins TRBV19 to TRBJ1-5; D call uncertain. Germline CDR1 is LNHDA and CDR2 is SQIVND (reference sequence). V dropped 1 base and J dropped 1 base, with 5 bases sitting between them. There are 14 residues in the CDR3. The CDR3 sequence: CASSIGWSNQPQHF. The CDR3 DNA is TGTGCCAGTAGTATAGGGTGGAGCAATCAGCCCCAGCATTTT.

The V gene is TRBV5-5, the J gene TRBJ2-6; D is undetermined. The V end lost 0 bases, the J end lost 0 bases, and 1 base lay between the germline ends. This CDR3 comprises 14 residues. In germline, CDR1 is SGHKS, CDR2 YYEKEE (reference sequence). In DNA form, the CDR3 reads TGTGCCAGCAGCTTGGGCTCTGGGGCCAACGTCCTGACTTTC. Its translation is CASSLGSGANVLTF.

V gene TRBV6-2 or TRBV6-3 combines with J gene TRBJ2-7; no reliable D call. Germline V gene data show CDR1 as MNHEY and CDR2 as SVGEGT. This CDR3 region has 11 residues. Trimming took off 5 bases at V and 4 bases at J, with 6 bases between the two ends. The CDR3 DNA reads TGTGCCAGCAGTCGGATATACGAGCAGTACTTC. It codes for CASSRIYEQYF.

This rearrangement joins TRBV15 to TRBJ1-2; D not resolved. The CDR3 totals 13 residues. Trimming removed 0 bases from V and 11 bases from J, with 13 bases in between. The germline V gene encodes CDR1 LNHNV and CDR2 YYDKDF (reference sequence). The CDR3 protein is CATSRDRATRYTF. The CDR3 nucleotides read TGTGCCACCAGCAGAGACCGGGCGACCCGGTACACCTTC. The full variable domain, in which reference TRBV15 and TRBJ1-2 provide the parts outside the CDR3, is DAMVIQNPRYQVTQFGKPVTLSCSQTLNHNVMYWYQQKSSQAPKLLFHYYDKDFNNEADTPDNFQSRRPNTSFCFLDIRSPGLGDTAMYLCATSRDRATRYTFGSGTRLTVV.

V is TRBV9 and J is TRBJ1-1; TRBD1 might be the D (6 bases). Per the germline V gene, CDR1 is SGDLS and CDR2 is YYNGEE. The CDR3 is 14 residues long. The V and J ends lost 4 bases and 1 base respectively, with 11 bases between them. The CDR3 DNA reads TGTGCCAGCAGCCCCAGGGGAGGGAACACTGAAGCTTTCTTT. The encoded protein is CASSPRGGNTEAFF.